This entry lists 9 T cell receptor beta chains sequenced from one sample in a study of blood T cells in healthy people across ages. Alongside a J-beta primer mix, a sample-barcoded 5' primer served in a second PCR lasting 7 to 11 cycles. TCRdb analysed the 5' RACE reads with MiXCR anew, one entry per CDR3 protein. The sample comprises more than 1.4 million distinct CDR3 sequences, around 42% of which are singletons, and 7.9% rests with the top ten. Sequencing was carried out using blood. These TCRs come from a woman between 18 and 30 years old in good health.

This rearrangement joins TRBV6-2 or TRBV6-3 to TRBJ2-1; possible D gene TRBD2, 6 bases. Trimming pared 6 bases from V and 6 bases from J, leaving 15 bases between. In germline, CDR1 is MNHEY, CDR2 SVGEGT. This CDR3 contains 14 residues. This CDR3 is CASSHGQGGNEQFF. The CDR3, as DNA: TGTGCCAGCAGCCACGGCCAGGGAGGCAATGAGCAGTTCTTC.

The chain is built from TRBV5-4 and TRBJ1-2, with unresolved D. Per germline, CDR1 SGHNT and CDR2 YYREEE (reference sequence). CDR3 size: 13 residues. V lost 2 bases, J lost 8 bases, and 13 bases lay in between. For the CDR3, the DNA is TGTGCCAGCAGCTTTAGTCAGGAGGAGGGCTACACCTTC. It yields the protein CASSFSQEEGYTF.

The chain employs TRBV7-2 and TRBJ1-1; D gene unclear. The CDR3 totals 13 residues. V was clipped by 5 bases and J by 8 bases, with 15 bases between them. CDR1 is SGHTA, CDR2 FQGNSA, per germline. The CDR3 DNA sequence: TGTGCCAGCAGCCTTACGGGGAGCTTGGAAGCTTTCTTT. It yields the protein CASSLTGSLEAFF.

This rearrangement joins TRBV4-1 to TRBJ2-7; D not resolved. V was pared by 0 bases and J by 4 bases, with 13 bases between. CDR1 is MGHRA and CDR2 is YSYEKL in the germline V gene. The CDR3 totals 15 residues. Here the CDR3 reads CASSQDPVRIYEQYF. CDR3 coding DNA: TGCGCCAGCAGCCAAGATCCAGTGCGTATTTACGAGCAGTACTTC.

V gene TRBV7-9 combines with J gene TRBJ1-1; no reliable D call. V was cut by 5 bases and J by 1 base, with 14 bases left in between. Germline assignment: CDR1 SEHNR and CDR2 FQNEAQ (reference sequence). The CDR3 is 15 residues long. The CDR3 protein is CASSPPSASNTEAFF. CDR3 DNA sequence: TGTGCCAGCAGCCCCCCCTCGGCGTCGAACACTGAAGCTTTCTTT. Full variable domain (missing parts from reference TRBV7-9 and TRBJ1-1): DTGVSQNPRHKITKRGQNVTFRCDPISEHNRLYWYRQTLGQGPEFLTYFQNEAQLEKSRLLSDRFSAERPKGSFSTLEIQRTEQGDSAMYLCASSPPSASNTEAFFGQGTRLTVV.

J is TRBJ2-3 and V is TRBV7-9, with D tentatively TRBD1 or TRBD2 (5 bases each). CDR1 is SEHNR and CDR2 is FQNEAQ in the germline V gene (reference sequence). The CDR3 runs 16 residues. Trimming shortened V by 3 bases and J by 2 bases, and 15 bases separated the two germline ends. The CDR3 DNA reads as TGTGCCAGCAGCTTCCCAACGGGGCGGACCACAGATACGCAGTATTTT. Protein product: CASSFPTGRTTDTQYF.

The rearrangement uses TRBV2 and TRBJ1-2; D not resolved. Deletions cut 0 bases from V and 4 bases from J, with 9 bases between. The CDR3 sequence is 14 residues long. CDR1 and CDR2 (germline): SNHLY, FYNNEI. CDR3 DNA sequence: TGTGCCAGCAGTGAAGCGAGCAGCTCCTATGGCTACACCTTC. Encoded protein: CASSEASSSYGYTF. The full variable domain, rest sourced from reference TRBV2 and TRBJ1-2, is EPEVTQTPSHQVTQMGQEVILRCVPISNHLYFYWYRQILGQKVEFLVSFYNNEISEKSEIFDDQFSVERPDGSNFTLKIRSTKLEDSAMYFCASSEASSSYGYTFGSGTRLTVV.

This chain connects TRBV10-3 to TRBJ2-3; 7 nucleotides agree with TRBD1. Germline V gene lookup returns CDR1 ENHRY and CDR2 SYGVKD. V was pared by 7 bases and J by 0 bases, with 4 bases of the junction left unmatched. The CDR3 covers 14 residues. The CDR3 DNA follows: TGTGCCATCACTGGACAGGAAAGCACAGATACGCAGTATTTT. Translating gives CAITGQESTDTQYF.

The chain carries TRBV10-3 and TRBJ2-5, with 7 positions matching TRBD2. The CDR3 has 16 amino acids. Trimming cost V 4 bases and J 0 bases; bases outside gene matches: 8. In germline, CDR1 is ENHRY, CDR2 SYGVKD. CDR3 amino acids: CAISASGGDHQETQYF. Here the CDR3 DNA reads TGTGCCATCAGTGCTAGCGGAGGGGACCACCAAGAGACCCAGTACTTC.